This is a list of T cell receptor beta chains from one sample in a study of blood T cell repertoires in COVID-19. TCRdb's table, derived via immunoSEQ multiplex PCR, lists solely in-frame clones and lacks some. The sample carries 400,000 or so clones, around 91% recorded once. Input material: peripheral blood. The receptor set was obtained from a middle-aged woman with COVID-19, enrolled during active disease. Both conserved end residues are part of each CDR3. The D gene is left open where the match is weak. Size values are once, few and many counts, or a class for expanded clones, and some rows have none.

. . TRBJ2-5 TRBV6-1 TGTGCCAGCAGTGAAGATTACGGGGTTGAGACCCAGTACTTC CASSEDYGVETQYF
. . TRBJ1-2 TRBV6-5 TGTGCCAGTCGCAGGGGCTATGGCTACACCTTC CASRRGYGYTF
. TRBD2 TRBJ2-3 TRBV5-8 TGTGCCAGCAGCACTAGCGGCACAGATACGCAGTATTTT CASSTSGTDTQYF
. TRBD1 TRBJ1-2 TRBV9 TGTGCCAGCCAGGAAGGACCGGGACAGGGGTCTAACTATGGCTACACCTTC CASQEGPGQGSNYGYTF
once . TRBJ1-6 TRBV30 TGTGCCTGGAGTCCCCCCACAGGGCTAAATTCACCCCTCCACTTT CAWSPPTGLNSPLHF
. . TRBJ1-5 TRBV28 TGTGCCAGCAGCCGTCCGCCCCCGGGCAATCAGCCCCAGCATTTT CASSRPPPGNQPQHF
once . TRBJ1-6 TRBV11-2 TGTGCCAGCAGCTTAGATCGGGGTTACAATTCACCCCTCCACTTT CASSLDRGYNSPLHF
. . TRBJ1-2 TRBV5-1 TGCGCCAGCAGCTTGGGTTCGCGGGGCCCCAAAGATGGCTACACCTTC CASSLGSRGPKDGYTF
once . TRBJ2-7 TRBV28 TGTGCCAGCAGTTTCCACGTAGCCGGGATCTCGTACGAGCAGTACTTC CASSFHVAGISYEQYF
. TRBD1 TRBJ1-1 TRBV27 TGTGCCAGCAGTTCACAGGGGGCGTACACTGAAGCTTTCTTT CASSSQGAYTEAFF
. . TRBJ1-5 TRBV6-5 TGTGCCAGCAGTTACGGAGGGACCCAGCCCCAGCATTTT CASSYGGTQPQHF
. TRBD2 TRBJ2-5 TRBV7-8 TGTGCCAGCAGCTTGAAACTAGCGGGAGGAGAGACCCAGTACTTC CASSLKLAGGETQYF
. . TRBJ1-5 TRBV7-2 TGTGCCAGCAGCCCCTCGGACAGTTACAATCAGCCCCAGCATTTT CASSPSDSYNQPQHF
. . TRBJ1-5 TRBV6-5 TGTGCCAGCAGTTACGAGAGAAATCAGCCCCAGCATTTT CASSYERNQPQHF
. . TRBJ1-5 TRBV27 TGTGCCAGCAGTTTTGAGAGCGATCAGCCCCAGCATTTT CASSFESDQPQHF
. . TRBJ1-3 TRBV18 TGTGCCAGCTCACCAAGACAGGAGTGGGGAAACACCATATATTTT CASSPRQEWGNTIYF
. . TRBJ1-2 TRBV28 TGTGCCAGCAGTTCGAGGCAGGGGAAGGGCTACACCTTC CASSSRQGKGYTF
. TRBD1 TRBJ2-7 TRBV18 TGTGCCAGCTCACATGACAGGGTATACGAGCAGTACTTC CASSHDRVYEQYF
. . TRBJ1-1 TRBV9 TGTGCCAGCAGCCCAGGACCGGGGGGGCGGATGAACACTGAAGCTTTCTTT CASSPGPGGRMNTEAFF
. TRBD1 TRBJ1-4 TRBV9 TGTGCCAGCAGCGCGCACCGGGACAGATCTAATGAAAAACTGTTTTTT CASSAHRDRSNEKLFF
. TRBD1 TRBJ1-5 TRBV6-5 TGTGCCAGCAGTTCGACAGGGGGACTCAATCAGCCCCAGCATTTT CASSSTGGLNQPQHF
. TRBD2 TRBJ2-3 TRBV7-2 TGTGCCAGCAGCTTAGGGCGGGGGGCCCCTACGAAACATTATACGCAGTATTTT CASSLGRGAPTKHYTQYF
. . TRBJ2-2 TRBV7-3 TGTGCCAGCAGCCTCCTTGGACACGCCACCGGGGAGCTGTTTTTT CASSLLGHATGELFF
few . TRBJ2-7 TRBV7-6 TGTGCCAGCAGCTTAGATGCAGGGCCCCTATCCTACGAGCAGTACTTC CASSLDAGPLSYEQYF
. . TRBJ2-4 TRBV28 TGTGCCAGCAGAGGACAGTTTCCAAACATTCAGTACTTC CASRGQFPNIQYF